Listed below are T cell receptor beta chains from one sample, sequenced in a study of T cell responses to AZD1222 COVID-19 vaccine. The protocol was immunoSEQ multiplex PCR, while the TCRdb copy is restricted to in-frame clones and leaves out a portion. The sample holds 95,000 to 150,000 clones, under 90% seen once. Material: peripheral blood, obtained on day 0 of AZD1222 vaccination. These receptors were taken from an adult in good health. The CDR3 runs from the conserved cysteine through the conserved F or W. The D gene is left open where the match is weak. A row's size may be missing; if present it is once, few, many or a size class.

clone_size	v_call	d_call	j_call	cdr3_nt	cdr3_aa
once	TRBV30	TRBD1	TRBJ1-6	TGTGCCTGGGGGACAGGGCTAAGGTCACCCCTCCACTTT	CAWGTGLRSPLHF
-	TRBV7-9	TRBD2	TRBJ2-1	TGTGCCAGCTCCTGGACTAGCGGGGGCCGCTCCTACAATGAGCAGTTCTTC	CASSWTSGGRSYNEQFF
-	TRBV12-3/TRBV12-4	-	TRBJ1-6	TGTGCCAGCAGTTTGCAGGGTGATTCACCCCTCCACTTT	CASSLQGDSPLHF
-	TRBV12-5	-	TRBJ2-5	TGTGCTAGTGGTTTCCAACGGGAAGAGACCCAGTACTTC	CASGFQREETQYF
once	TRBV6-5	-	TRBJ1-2	TGTGCCAGCAGTTACTCAGGGGGGAATACCAACTATGGCTACACCTTC	CASSYSGGNTNYGYTF
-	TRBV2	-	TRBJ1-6	TGTGCCAGCAAGCGGTTGAGTGATGGTAATTCACCCCTCCACTTT	CASKRLSDGNSPLHF
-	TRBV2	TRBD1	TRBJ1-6	TGTGCCAGCAGTGATGGGACAGGGGCCAATTCACCCCTCCACTTT	CASSDGTGANSPLHF
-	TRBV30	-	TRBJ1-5	TGTGCCTGGACCACACGACGGGACGGCCGATATCAGCCCCAGCATTTT	CAWTTRRDGRYQPQHF
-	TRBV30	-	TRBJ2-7	TGTGCCCTCGAGGGGGGGCCCGCGGCCGGCGAGCAGTACTTC	CALEGGPAAGEQYF
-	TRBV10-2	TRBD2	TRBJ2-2	TGCGCCAGCAGGGCCAGCGGGACGAACACCGGGGAGCTGTTTTTT	CASRASGTNTGELFF
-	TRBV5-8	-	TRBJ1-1	TGTGCCAGCAGCCCCTTTGTGGGGGCGGATAACACTGAAGCTTTCTTT	CASSPFVGADNTEAFF
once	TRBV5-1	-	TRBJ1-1	TGCGCCAGCAGCTTGACAACAGGGAACACTGAAGCTTTCTTT	CASSLTTGNTEAFF
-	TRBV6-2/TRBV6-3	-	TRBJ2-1	TGTGCCAGCAGTTATGGGGGGTGGGAGGCAGATTACGGTGAGCAGTTCTTC	CASSYGGWEADYGEQFF
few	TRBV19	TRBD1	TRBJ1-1	TGTGCCAGTAGTTACAGGGGGACGAGGCCGAACACTGAAGCTTTCTTT	CASSYRGTRPNTEAFF
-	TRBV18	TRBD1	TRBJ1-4	TGTGCCAGCTCCCCATTTGACGGGGCCAGGGGGTTCGCAACTAATGAAAAACTGTTTTTT	CASSPFDGARGFATNEKLFF
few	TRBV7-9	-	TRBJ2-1	TGTGCCAGCAGACCCCCCCGGGGTTCGTCCTACAATGAGCAGTTCTTC	CASRPPRGSSYNEQFF
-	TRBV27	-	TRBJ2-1	TGTGCCAGCAGACGGACCGGGACGAAGAGCTCCTACAATGAGCAGTTCTTC	CASRRTGTKSSYNEQFF
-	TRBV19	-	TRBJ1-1	TGTGCCAGTAGTATCAGGTCCGACACTGAAGCTTTCTTT	CASSIRSDTEAFF
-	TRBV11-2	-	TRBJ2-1	TGTGCCAGCAGTTCACCAGGGAGCTCCTACAATGAGCAGTTCTTC	CASSSPGSSYNEQFF
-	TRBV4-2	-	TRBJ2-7	TGTGCCAGCAGCCAAGGGGGTCCTGAAGAGCAGTACTTC	CASSQGGPEEQYF
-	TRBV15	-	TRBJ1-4	TGTGCCACCAGCAGAGATAGGAGTGTAACTAATGAAAAACTGTTTTTT	CATSRDRSVTNEKLFF
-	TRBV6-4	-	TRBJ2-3	TGTGCCAGCAGTGACGCTGCCCTGGCAGATACGCAGTATTTT	CASSDAALADTQYF
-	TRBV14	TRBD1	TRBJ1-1	TGTGCCAGCAGCCGAGGACAGGGGCGGAACACTGAAGCTTTCTTT	CASSRGQGRNTEAFF
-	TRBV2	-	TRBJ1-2	TGTGCCAGCACTACGCGGTTCGCGAGCTATGGCTACACCTTC	CASTTRFASYGYTF
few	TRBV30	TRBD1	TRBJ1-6	TGTGCCTGGAGCCGACAGGGGGATAATTCACCCCTCCACTTT	CAWSRQGDNSPLHF
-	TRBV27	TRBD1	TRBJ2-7	TGTGCCAGCAGTTTGGCGACAGGGCGAACCTACGAGCAGTACTTC	CASSLATGRTYEQYF
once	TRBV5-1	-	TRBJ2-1	TGCGCCAGCAGCACGACGGGGTGGTCCTACAATGAGCAGTTCTTC	CASSTTGWSYNEQFF
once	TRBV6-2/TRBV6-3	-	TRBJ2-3	TGTGCCAGCAGTTACAGGGGGGATGACACAGATACGCAGTATTTT	CASSYRGDDTDTQYF